This T cell receptor beta chain was retrieved from a study of blood T cell repertoires in COVID-19. Across the study: Italy, Spain and the United States were the sources of the convalescent and acute COVID-19 samples. T cells, B-cell-depleted T cells, or PBMCs supplied cDNA or gDNA.

CDR3 length: 14 amino acids. V trimming: 8 bases; J trimming: 3 bases; junction bases outside the gene matches: 9. Germline V lookup: CDR1 LNHDA, CDR2 SQIVND (reference sequence). Measured with immunoSEQ multiplex PCR; TCRdb has only the in-frame clones, and not every one. The data show around 300,000 clones, 85% seen once. This TCR was sampled from a human donor in a cohort sampled during active COVID-19. The V call is TRBV19, the J call TRBJ2-7; 8 bases are a match to TRBD1. The sequencing sample was made of peripheral blood. The CDR3 DNA is TGTGCCAGTTCCAGGGGGCTTACAGACTACGAGCAGTACTTC. It translates to CASSRGLTDYEQYF.